A single sample is the source of the 23 T cell receptor beta chains below, sequenced in a study of Ad26.COV2.S vaccination and SARS-CoV-2 variants. Measured with immunoSEQ multiplex PCR; TCRdb has only the in-frame clones, and not every one. The sample shows about 350,000 clones, about 91% of them seen only once. The sequenced sample was peripheral blood, obtained after recovery from COVID-19. The origin of the receptors is a human donor who had recovered from COVID-19.

The chain combines TRBV7-2 with TRBJ2-5; 8 bases are a match to TRBD1. The germline CDR1 and CDR2 sequences are SGHTA and FQGNSA. The CDR3 sequence is 14 residues long. Trimming removed 4 bases from V and 2 bases from J; junction bases left unmatched: 3. CDR3 nucleotide sequence: TGTGCCAGCAGCTCCGGACAGGGACAAGAGACCCAGTACTTC. Its protein product is CASSSGQGQETQYF.

The rearrangement joins TRBV5-6 to TRBJ2-7; D possibly corresponds to TRBD1 (5 bases). The CDR3 spans 13 residues. Germline V gene data show CDR1 as SGHDT and CDR2 as YYEEEE. V shed 4 bases and J shed 2 bases, with 10 bases lying between them. DNA of the CDR3: TGTGCCAGCAGCCACGACAGCCCCTACGAGCAGTACTTC. Amino acid sequence: CASSHDSPYEQYF.

CDR3 sequence (DNA): TGTGCCAGCAGTCGTACTGGGGACAGGGTAGTTGGCGCGAGCAATCAGCCCCAGCATTTT. Protein sequence: CASSRTGDRVVGASNQPQHF. The rearrangement links TRBV6-6 to TRBJ1-5; TRBD1 matches 9 bases. CDR1 and CDR2 from the germline V gene are MNHNY and SVGAGI (reference sequence). The CDR3 sequence is 20 residues long. V trimming: 5 bases; J trimming: 1 base; junction bases outside the gene matches: 18.

The chain recombines TRBV6-1 with TRBJ1-1; TRBD1 aligns across 8 bases. Trimming at V came to 3 bases and at J to 11 bases, leaving 8 bases not matched to a gene. This CDR3 is 13 amino acids long. Germline V gives CDR1 MNHNS, CDR2 SASEGT. CDR3 protein: CASSDGQGVLAFF. The DNA for the CDR3 is TGTGCCAGCAGTGACGGACAGGGCGTGTTGGCTTTCTTT.

The rearrangement links TRBV25-1 to TRBJ2-7; D remains unclear. The germline V gene has CDR1 MGHDK and CDR2 SYGVNS. The CDR3 runs 14 residues. Between the trimmed V and J ends, which lost 6 bases and 1 base, there was a span of 13 bases. The CDR3 bases are TGTGCCAGCAGCGATGCAGCCGTTTCCTACGAGCAGTACTTC. Protein: CASSDAAVSYEQYF.

This sequence joins TRBV4-1 and TRBJ2-3; weak D call: TRBD1 (6 bases). CDR1 and CDR2 (germline): MGHRA, YSYEKL. V lost 0 bases, J lost 5 bases, and 18 bases lay in between. The CDR3 is 17 amino acids. CDR3 region: CASSQDQRARGRDTQYF. DNA of the CDR3: TGCGCCAGCAGCCAAGATCAAAGGGCCAGGGGTCGAGATACGCAGTATTTT.

This chain connects TRBV2 to TRBJ1-1; TRBD1 agrees at 8 bases. The CDR3 is made up of 14 amino acids. CDR1 and CDR2 (germline): SNHLY, FYNNEI. V trimming: 9 bases; J trimming: 0 bases; junction bases outside the gene matches: 6. The CDR3 sequence is CARTGALMNTEAFF. As DNA, the CDR3 is TGTGCCAGGACAGGGGCCTTAATGAACACTGAAGCTTTCTTT.

This clone was picked up one time. The chain uses TRBV5-8 and TRBJ1-6; 8 bases agree with TRBD1. This CDR3 is 14 amino acids long. Germline trimming cut 0 bases from V and 7 bases from J; bases unmatched to any gene: 0. Looked up from germline, CDR1 is SGHTS and CDR2 is YDEGEE. The CDR3 sequence: CASSLGQGNSPLHF. The CDR3 DNA is TGTGCCAGCAGCTTGGGACAGGGGAATTCACCCCTCCACTTT.

Comment on this clone: The sample contains more than one DNA sequence encoding this CDR3. The chain recombines TRBV5-1 with TRBJ1-3; no definite D call. Germline-derived CDR1 and CDR2 are SGHRS and YFSETQ. The CDR3 spans 14 residues. The V end lost 4 bases, the J end lost 0 bases, and 8 bases lay between the germline ends. The chain's CDR3 is CASSLGSSGNTIYF. The CDR3 region has the DNA TGCGCCAGCAGCCTGGGGTCCTCTGGAAACACCATATATTTT.

The rearrangement joins TRBV7-2 to TRBJ2-7, with a weak D call TRBD2 (5 bases). The length of the CDR3 is 14 residues. Deletions cut 3 bases from V and 3 bases from J, with 12 bases between. Germline CDR1 SGHTA, CDR2 FQGNSA. CDR3 in amino acids: CASSFGDGDYEQYF. The CDR3 DNA sequence: TGTGCCAGCAGCTTCGGGGATGGGGACTACGAGCAGTACTTC.

The chain has TRBV10-1 and TRBJ2-2; possible D gene TRBD2, 5 bases. Germline assignment: CDR1 WNHNN and CDR2 SYGVQD (reference sequence). The V end was cut by 9 bases, the J end by 6 bases, with 11 bases between. The CDR3 sequence is 12 residues long. The chain's CDR3 is CARHREPGELFF. The CDR3 DNA reads TGCGCCAGACATAGGGAGCCCGGGGAGCTGTTTTTT.

This clone has a single count. This chain connects TRBV10-1 to TRBJ2-3, with no clear D. Germline loops: CDR1 WNHNN, CDR2 SYGVQD (reference sequence). Trimming removed 1 base at V and 1 base at J, with 3 bases between. The CDR3 consists of 13 residues. Here the CDR3 DNA reads TGCGCCAGCAGTGAGTACGGCACAGATACGCAGTATTTT. It codes for CASSEYGTDTQYF.

V and J are TRBV9 and TRBJ1-3; D is undetermined. V dropped 3 bases and J dropped 2 bases, with 12 bases sitting between them. Germline values: CDR1 SGDLS, CDR2 YYNGEE. The CDR3 sequence is 15 residues long. The CDR3 region is CASSADVNTGNTIYF. The DNA for the CDR3 is TGTGCCAGCAGCGCCGATGTAAATACTGGAAACACCATATATTTT.

The V gene is TRBV4-3, the J gene TRBJ1-1, with unresolved D. Germline V gives CDR1 LGHNA, CDR2 YSLEER. The ends were cut back, 1 base at V and 10 bases at J, with 16 bases in the middle. The CDR3 is 14 residues long. CDR3 loop: CASSQGREGSRAFF. CDR3 DNA: TGCGCCAGCAGCCAAGGGAGGGAGGGCTCGAGAGCTTTCTTT.

In this sample, this clone turned up once. The rearrangement links TRBV24-1 to TRBJ1-5, with D tentatively TRBD1 (5 bases). The length of the CDR3 is 17 residues. CDR1 is KGHDR and CDR2 is SFDVKD in the germline V gene. Trimming removed 0 bases from V and 0 bases from J, with 11 bases in between. The CDR3 loop is CATSDLKGRGSNQPQHF. The CDR3 DNA reads TGTGCCACCAGTGATTTGAAGGGACGGGGTAGCAATCAGCCCCAGCATTTT.

This chain connects TRBV5-6 to TRBJ1-2; 11 bases match TRBD1. This CDR3 has 16 amino acids. After removal of 3 bases from V and 3 bases from J, the junction contained 7 bases not matched to a gene. The germline V gene has CDR1 SGHDT and CDR2 YYEEEE. The CDR3 sequence is CASSSLPGQGDYGYTF. The DNA of the CDR3 is TGTGCCAGCAGCTCCTTACCGGGACAGGGGGACTATGGCTACACCTTC.

In its sample, this clone was seen once. This chain links TRBV2 with TRBJ1-2; 11 positions agree with TRBD1. J gave up 4 bases and V 6 bases, and 4 bases lay outside the gene matches. Germline-derived CDR1 and CDR2 are SNHLY and FYNNEI. This CDR3 has 14 residues. The CDR3, as DNA: TGTGCCAGCAGCTTAGGACAGGGGGCCTATGGCTACACCTTC. This sequence encodes CASSLGQGAYGYTF.

V and J are TRBV5-4 and TRBJ2-2; a weak D match, TRBD1 (7 bases). The CDR3 consists of 16 residues. Trimming stripped 3 bases from V and 5 bases from J, with 17 bases between. Germline CDR1 reads SGHNT; CDR2 reads YYREEE (reference sequence). The CDR3 bases are TGTGCCAGCAGCTCCCCGGGGGACAGCCCTACCGGGGAGCTGTTTTTT. It translates to CASSSPGDSPTGELFF.

The chain joins TRBV11-2 to TRBJ2-3; 11 bases align to TRBD2. Germline trimming cut 5 bases from V and 5 bases from J; bases unmatched to any gene: 6. Germline CDR1 is SGHAT and CDR2 is FQNNGV. The CDR3 length is 15 residues. DNA for the CDR3: TGTGCCAGCAGCCATAGCGGGGGGGCCTTAGATACGCAGTATTTT. Amino acid sequence: CASSHSGGALDTQYF. The full variable domain, with the rest looked up from reference TRBV11-2 and TRBJ2-3, is EAGVAQSPRYKIIEKRQSVAFWCNPISGHATLYWYQQILGQGPKLLIQFQNNGVVDDSQLPKDRFSAERLKGVDSTLKIQPAKLEDSAVYLCASSHSGGALDTQYFGPGTRLTVL.

The chain is built from TRBV12-5 and TRBJ2-1, with D possibly being TRBD2 (6 bases). CDR3 length: 19 residues. The V and J ends lost 2 bases and 0 bases respectively, with 20 bases between them. CDR1 is LGHNT, CDR2 FRNRAP, per germline. CDR3 sequence reads: CASGLTPRDFLSSYNEQFF. CDR3 DNA sequence: TGTGCTAGTGGTTTGACCCCCCGGGACTTTTTAAGCTCCTACAATGAGCAGTTCTTC.

This clone has a single count. V and J are TRBV29-1 and TRBJ2-7; D is perhaps TRBD2 (5 bases). This CDR3 is 12 amino acids long. Germline V gene sequence: CDR1 SQVTM, CDR2 ANQGSEA. Trimming took 6 bases from V and 4 from J, leaving 13 bases between them. The CDR3 here is CSVRTPGYEQYF. The CDR3 bases are TGCAGCGTCCGGACCCCGGGGTACGAGCAGTACTTC.

The chain combines TRBV11-2 with TRBJ2-7; 8 bases match TRBD1. The V and J ends lost 1 base and 2 bases, in that order; junction bases with no gene match: 7. This CDR3 is built from 16 residues. Germline V CDR1 and CDR2: SGHAT, FQNNGV. The CDR3 bases are TGTGCCAGCAGCTTAGTGGGGGGACAGGCCACCTACGAGCAGTACTTC. As protein: CASSLVGGQATYEQYF.

The chain is built from TRBV29-1 and TRBJ1-2; the D is unclear. Germline loops: CDR1 SQVTM, CDR2 ANQGSEA. This CDR3 is 12 amino acids long. The V end lost 3 bases, the J end lost 8 bases, and 13 bases lay between the germline ends. The CDR3 sequence: CSVDNGKRGYTF. The CDR3 coding sequence is TGCAGCGTTGACAATGGAAAACGAGGCTACACCTTC.